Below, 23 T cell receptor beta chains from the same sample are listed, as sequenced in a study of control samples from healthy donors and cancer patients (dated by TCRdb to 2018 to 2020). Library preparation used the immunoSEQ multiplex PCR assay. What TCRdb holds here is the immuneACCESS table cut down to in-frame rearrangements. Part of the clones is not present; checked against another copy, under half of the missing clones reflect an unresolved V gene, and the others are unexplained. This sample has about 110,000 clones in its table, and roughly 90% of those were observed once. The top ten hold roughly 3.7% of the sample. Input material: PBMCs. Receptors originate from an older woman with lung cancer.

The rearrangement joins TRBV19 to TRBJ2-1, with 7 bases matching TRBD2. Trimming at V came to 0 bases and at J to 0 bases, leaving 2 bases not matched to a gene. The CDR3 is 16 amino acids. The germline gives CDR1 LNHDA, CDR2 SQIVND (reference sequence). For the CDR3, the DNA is TGTGCCAGTAGTATAGAGGCGGGGGTCTCCTACAATGAGCAGTTCTTC. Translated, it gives CASSIEAGVSYNEQFF.

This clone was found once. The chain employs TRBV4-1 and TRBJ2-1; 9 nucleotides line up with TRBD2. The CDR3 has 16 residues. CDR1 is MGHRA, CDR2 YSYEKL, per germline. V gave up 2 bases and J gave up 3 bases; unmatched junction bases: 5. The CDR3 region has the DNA TGCGCCAGCAGCCAAAATAGCGGGGGTCTCTACAATGAGCAGTTCTTC. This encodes CASSQNSGGLYNEQFF.

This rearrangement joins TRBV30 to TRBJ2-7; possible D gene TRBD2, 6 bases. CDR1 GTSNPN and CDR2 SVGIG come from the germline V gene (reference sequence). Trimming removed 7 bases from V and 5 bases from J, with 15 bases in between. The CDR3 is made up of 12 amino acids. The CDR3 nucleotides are TGTGCCTTGGCTCTGGCGGGGCACGAGCAGTACTTC. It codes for CALALAGHEQYF.

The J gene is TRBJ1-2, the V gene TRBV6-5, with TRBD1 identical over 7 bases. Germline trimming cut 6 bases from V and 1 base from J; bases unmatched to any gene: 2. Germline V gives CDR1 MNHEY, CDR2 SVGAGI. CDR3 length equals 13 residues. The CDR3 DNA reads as TGTGCCAGCAGAACAGGGGATAACTATGGCTACACCTTC. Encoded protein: CASRTGDNYGYTF.

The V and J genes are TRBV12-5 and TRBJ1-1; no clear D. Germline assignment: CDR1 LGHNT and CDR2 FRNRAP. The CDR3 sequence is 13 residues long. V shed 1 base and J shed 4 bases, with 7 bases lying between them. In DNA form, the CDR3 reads TGTGCTAGTGGTTTGGGAGCGGTCACTGAAGCTTTCTTT. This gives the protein CASGLGAVTEAFF.

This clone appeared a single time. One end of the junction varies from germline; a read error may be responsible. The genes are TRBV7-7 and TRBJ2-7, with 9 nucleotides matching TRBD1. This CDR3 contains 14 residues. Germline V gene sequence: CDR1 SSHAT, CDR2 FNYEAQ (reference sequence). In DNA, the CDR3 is TGTGCTAGCAGCGAGGGACAGGGCACCTACGAGCAGTACTTC. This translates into CASSEGQGTYEQYF.

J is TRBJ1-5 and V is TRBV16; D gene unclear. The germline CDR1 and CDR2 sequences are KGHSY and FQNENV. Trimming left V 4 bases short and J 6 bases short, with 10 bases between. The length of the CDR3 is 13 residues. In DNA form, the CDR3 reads TGTGCCAGCAGCCCCGAGAGCTTTCAGCCCCAGCATTTT. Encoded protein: CASSPESFQPQHF.

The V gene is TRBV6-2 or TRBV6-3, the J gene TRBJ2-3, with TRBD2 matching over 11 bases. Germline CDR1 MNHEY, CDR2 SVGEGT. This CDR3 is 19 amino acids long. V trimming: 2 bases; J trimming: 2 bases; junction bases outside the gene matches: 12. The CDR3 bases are TGTGCCAGCAGTTACATAGCGGGGGGGCTCCACAGCAACACAGATACGCAGTATTTT. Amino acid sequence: CASSYIAGGLHSNTDTQYF.

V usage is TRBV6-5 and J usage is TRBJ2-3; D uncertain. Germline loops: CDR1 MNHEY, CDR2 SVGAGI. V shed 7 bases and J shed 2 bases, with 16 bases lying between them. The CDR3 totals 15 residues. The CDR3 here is CASTFNYGLTDTQYF. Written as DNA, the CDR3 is TGTGCCAGCACCTTCAACTACGGCCTCACAGATACGCAGTATTTT.

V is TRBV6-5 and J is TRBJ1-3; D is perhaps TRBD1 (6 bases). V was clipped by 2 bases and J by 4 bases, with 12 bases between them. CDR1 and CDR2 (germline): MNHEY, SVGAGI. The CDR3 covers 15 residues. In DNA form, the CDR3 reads TGTGCCAGCAGTTACGTGGGGGCGGGAGGAAACACCATATATTTT. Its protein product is CASSYVGAGGNTIYF.

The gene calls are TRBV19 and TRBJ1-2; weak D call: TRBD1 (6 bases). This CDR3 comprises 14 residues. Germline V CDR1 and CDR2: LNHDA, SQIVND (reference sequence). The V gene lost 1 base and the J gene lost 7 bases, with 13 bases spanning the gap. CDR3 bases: TGTGCCAGTAGTATAGGAGTGGGGGGCCGTGGCTACACCTTC. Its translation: CASSIGVGGRGYTF.

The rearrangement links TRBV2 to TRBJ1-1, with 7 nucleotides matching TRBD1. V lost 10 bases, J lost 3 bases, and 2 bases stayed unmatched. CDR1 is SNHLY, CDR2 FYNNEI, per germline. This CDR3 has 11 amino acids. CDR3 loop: CATRGDTEAFF. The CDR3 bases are TGTGCCACCAGGGGGGACACTGAAGCTTTCTTT.

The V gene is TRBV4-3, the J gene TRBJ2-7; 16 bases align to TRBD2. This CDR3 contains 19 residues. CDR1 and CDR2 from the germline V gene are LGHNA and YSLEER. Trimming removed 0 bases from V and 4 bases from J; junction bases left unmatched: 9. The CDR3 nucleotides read TGCGCCAGCAGCCAAGATCGGGGAGGGACTAGCGGGGGGGCTTACGAGCAGTACTTC. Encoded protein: CASSQDRGGTSGGAYEQYF.

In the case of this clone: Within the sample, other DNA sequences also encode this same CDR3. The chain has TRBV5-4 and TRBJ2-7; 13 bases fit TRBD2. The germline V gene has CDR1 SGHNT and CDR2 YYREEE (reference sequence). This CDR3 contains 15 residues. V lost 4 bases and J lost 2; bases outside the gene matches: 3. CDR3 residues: CASSPGTSGTYEQYF. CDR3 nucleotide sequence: TGTGCCAGCAGCCCAGGGACTAGCGGGACCTACGAGCAGTACTTC.

Here the CDR3 reads CASSGTGVGYGYTF. For the CDR3, the DNA is TGTGCCAGTAGTGGAACAGGGGTAGGCTATGGCTACACCTTC. V gene TRBV19 combines with J gene TRBJ1-2, with 7 bases fitting TRBD1. Trimming at V came to 5 bases and at J to 4 bases, leaving 7 bases not matched to a gene. The germline CDR1 and CDR2 sequences are LNHDA and SQIVND (reference sequence). The CDR3 has 14 amino acids.

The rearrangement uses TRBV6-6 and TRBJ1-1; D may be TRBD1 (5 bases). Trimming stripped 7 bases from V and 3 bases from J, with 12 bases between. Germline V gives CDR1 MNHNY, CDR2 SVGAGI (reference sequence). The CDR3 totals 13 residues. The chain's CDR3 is CASTQGPHTEAFF. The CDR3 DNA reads TGTGCCAGCACCCAGGGACCTCACACTGAAGCTTTCTTT.

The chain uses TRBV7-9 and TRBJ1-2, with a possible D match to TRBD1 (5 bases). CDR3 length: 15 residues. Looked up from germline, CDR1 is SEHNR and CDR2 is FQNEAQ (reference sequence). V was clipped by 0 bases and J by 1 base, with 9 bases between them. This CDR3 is CASSLAGDSNYGYTF. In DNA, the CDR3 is TGTGCCAGCAGCTTAGCAGGGGATAGTAACTATGGCTACACCTTC.

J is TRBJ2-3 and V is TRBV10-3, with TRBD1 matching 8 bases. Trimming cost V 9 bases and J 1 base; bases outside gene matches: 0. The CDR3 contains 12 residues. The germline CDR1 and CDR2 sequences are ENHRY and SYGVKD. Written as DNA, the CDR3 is TGTGCCATACAGGGGGGCACAGATACGCAGTATTTT. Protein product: CAIQGGTDTQYF.

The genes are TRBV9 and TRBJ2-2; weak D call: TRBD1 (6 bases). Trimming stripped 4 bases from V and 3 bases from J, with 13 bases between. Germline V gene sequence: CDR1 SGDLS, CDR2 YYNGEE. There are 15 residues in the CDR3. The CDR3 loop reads CASSSRGMHTGELFF. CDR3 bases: TGTGCCAGCAGCTCCAGGGGAATGCACACCGGGGAGCTGTTTTTT.

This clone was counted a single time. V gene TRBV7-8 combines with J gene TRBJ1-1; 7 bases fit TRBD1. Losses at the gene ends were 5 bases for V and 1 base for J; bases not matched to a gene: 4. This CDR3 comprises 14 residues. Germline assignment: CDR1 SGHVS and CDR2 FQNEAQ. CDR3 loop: CASSLGTANTEAFF. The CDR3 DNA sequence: TGTGCCAGCAGCCTCGGGACAGCGAACACTGAAGCTTTCTTT.

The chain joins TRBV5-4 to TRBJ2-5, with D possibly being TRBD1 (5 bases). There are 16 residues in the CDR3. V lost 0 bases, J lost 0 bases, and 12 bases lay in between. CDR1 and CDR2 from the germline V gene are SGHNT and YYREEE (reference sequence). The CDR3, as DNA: TGTGCCAGCAGCTTGGGAAGGGGCCGGTACCAAGAGACCCAGTACTTC. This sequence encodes CASSLGRGRYQETQYF.

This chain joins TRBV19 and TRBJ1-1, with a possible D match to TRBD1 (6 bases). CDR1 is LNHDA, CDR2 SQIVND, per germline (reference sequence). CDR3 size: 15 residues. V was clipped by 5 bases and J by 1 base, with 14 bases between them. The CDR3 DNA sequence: TGTGCCAGTAGTCTTTTACCGACAGGGAACACTGAAGCTTTCTTT. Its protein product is CASSLLPTGNTEAFF.

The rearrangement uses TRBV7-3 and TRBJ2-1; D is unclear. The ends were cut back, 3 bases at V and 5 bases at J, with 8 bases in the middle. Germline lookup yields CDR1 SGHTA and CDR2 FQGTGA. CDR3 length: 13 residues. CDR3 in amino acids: CASSFYSNNEQFF. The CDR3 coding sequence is TGTGCCAGCAGCTTCTATAGTAACAATGAGCAGTTCTTC.